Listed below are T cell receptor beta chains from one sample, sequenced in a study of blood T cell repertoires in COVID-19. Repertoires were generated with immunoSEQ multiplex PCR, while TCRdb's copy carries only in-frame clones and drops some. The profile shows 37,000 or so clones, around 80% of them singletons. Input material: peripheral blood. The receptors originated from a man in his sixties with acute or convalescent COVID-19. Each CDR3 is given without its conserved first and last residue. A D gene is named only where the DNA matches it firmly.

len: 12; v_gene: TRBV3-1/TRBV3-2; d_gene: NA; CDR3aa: ASSLSSGQGGYT
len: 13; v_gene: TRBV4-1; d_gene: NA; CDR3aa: ASSQGGGADYGYT
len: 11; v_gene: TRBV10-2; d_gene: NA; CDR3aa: ASSESLGPQQF
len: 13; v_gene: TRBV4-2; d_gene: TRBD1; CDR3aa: ASSQAGTGLGELF
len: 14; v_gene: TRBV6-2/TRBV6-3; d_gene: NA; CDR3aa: ASSYPPDRGNQPQH
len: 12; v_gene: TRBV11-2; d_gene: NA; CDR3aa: ASSRRGNTGELF
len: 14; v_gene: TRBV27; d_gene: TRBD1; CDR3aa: ASSLTGGFGDEKLF
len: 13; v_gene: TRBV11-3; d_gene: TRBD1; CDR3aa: ASSSGQASSYEQY
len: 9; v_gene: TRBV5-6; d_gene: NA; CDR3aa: ASSYNNEQF
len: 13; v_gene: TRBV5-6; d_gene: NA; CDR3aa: ASSRGTPGRETQY
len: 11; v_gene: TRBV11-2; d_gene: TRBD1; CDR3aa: ASRQGATGELF
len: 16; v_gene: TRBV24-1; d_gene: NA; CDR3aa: ATSDSGGGTSGQETQY
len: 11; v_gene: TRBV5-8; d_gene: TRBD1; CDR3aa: ASRRGQYYGYT
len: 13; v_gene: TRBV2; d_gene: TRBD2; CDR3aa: ASSVDGRASYEQY
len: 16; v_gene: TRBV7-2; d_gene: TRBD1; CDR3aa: ASSLFLRFGQGADTQY
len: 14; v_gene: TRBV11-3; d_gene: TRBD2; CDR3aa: ASSWGLAGEGGELF
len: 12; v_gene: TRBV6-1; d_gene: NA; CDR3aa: ASSESWQGNTIY
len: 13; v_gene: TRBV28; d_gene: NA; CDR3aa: ASSLPGQGRREAF
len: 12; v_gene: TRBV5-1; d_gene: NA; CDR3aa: ASSLAYQGSGYT
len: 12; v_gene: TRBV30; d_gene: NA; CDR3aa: AWSVQGSSYEQY
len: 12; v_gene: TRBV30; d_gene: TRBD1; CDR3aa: AWSRDRGTGELF
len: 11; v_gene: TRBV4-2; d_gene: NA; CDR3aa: ASSQGGLETQY
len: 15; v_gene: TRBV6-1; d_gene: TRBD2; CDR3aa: ASSESGLAGGFNEQY
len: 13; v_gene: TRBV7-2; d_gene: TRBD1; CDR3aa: ASSPTGVVTDTQY
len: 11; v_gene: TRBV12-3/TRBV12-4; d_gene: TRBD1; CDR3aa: ASSWTGGQPQH
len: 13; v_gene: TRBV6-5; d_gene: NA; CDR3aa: ASSLTERRADTQY
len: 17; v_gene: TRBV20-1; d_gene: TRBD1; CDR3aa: SASGRDRGKPGRADTQY